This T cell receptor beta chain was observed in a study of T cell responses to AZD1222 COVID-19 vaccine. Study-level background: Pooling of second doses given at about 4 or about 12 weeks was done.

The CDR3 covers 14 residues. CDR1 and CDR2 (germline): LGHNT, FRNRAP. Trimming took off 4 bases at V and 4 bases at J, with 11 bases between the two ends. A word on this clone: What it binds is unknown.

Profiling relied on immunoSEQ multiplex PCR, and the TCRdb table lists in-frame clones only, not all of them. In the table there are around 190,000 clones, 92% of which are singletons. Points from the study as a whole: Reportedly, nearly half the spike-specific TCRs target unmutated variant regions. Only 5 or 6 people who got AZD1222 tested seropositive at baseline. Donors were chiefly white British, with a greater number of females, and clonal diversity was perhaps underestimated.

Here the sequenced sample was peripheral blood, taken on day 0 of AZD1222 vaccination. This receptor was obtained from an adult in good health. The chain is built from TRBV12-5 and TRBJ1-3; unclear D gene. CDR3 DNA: TGTGCTAGTGGTTCCCTCGTAGACGGAAACACCATATATTTT. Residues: CASGSLVDGNTIYF.